The 6 T cell receptor beta chains listed next were all sequenced from one sample in a study of neoadjuvant anti-PD-1 for oral cavity cancer. The table came from immunoSEQ multiplex PCR; TCRdb's copy has only in-frame clones and leaves some out. The sample yields approximately 12,000 clones, about two thirds seen once. As to time point: after neoadjuvant nivolumab, at surgical resection. Source: PBMCs, taken after nivolumab (anti-PD-1) treatment. Source of these receptors: a person aged 40 to 85 with oral cavity squamous cell carcinoma.

J is TRBJ1-2 and V is TRBV5-1; tentative D call: TRBD1 (6 bases). V lost 1 base to trimming and J lost 5 bases, with 12 bases between them. The length of the CDR3 is 14 residues. Germline V lookup: CDR1 SGHRS, CDR2 YFSETQ. In DNA form, the CDR3 reads TGCGCCAGCAGCTTGTCGGACAGTACTTATGGCTACACCTTC. Translation: CASSLSDSTYGYTF.

The rearrangement uses TRBV5-1 and TRBJ1-2; D is unclear. Germline values: CDR1 SGHRS, CDR2 YFSETQ. The CDR3 totals 13 residues. V dropped 4 bases and J dropped 3 bases, with 10 bases sitting between them. CDR3 bases: TGCGCCAGCAGCCCCGACGGAGACTATGGCTACACCTTC. It yields the protein CASSPDGDYGYTF. The variable domain in full, completed from reference TRBV5-1 and TRBJ1-2, reads KAGVTQTPRYLIKTRGQQVTLSCSPISGHRSVSWYQQTPGQGLQFLFEYFSETQRNKGNFPGRFSGRQFSNSRSEMNVSTLELGDSALYLCASSPDGDYGYTFGSGTRLTVV.

The table lists this clone with a few counts. The chain links TRBV28 to TRBJ1-5; D might be TRBD1 (5 bases). This CDR3 region has 15 residues. Germline CDR1 and CDR2: MDHEN and SYDVKM. V was cut by 5 bases and J by 2 bases, with 13 bases left in between. The CDR3 DNA reads TGTGCCAGCAGTACAGCAGGGTTCGGCAATCAGCCCCAGCATTTT. Translated: CASSTAGFGNQPQHF.

This chain connects TRBV5-8 to TRBJ1-1; TRBD1 might be the D (5 bases). The CDR3 extends over 13 amino acids. The germline V and J ends were trimmed by 0 bases and 6 bases, with 9 bases remaining between them. Germline V gives CDR1 SGHTS, CDR2 YDEGEE. CDR3: CASSLGGLAEAFF. DNA of the CDR3: TGTGCCAGCAGCTTGGGGGGACTTGCTGAAGCTTTCTTT.

This clone was detected only a few times. This chain joins TRBV9 and TRBJ2-7, with a weak D call TRBD2 (5 bases). V was clipped by 0 bases and J by 1 base, with 11 bases between them. The CDR3 extends over 15 amino acids. The germline gives CDR1 SGDLS, CDR2 YYNGEE. The DNA for the CDR3 is TGTGCCAGCAGCGTAGCAAGGGAGCCTTCCTACGAGCAGTACTTC. It encodes CASSVAREPSYEQYF.

This clone has only a few counts. The chain recombines TRBV28 with TRBJ1-2; D might be TRBD1 (6 bases). This CDR3 has 14 amino acids. V was cut by 7 bases and J by 3 bases, with 15 bases left in between. CDR1 is MDHEN, CDR2 SYDVKM, per germline. The chain's CDR3 is CASTRAGGYYGYTF. The CDR3 DNA reads TGTGCCAGCACCAGAGCCGGGGGCTACTATGGCTACACCTTC.